Following are 30 T cell receptor beta chains from one sample sequenced in a study of T cells in localized non-small cell lung cancer. The data were produced by immunoSEQ multiplex PCR, yet TCRdb's version contains in-frame clones alone and is incomplete. Of about 91,000 clones in the sample, roughly 87% were seen once. The starting material was peripheral blood, obtained before any cancer treatment. The receptors originated from a man aged 35 to 69 with stage I squamous cell lung carcinoma.

The rearrangement uses TRBV6-1 and TRBJ2-5; 10 bases map to TRBD2. V was pared by 0 bases and J by 2 bases, with 6 bases of the junction left unmatched. The CDR3 contains 17 residues. Germline CDR1 is MNHNS and CDR2 is SASEGT. The CDR3 bases are TGTGCCAGCAGTGAAGCTTGGGGGACTAGCGAGCAAGAGACCCAGTACTTC. Amino acids: CASSEAWGTSEQETQYF.

V and J are TRBV7-3 and TRBJ1-1; no reliable D call. Germline CDR1 is SGHTA and CDR2 is FQGTGA. The CDR3 is 13 residues long. V was shortened by 8 bases and J by 0 bases, with 10 bases between the two germline ends. The DNA of the CDR3 is TGTGCCAGCTGTCGGGAGATGAACACTGAAGCTTTCTTT. Amino acid sequence: CASCREMNTEAFF.

V usage is TRBV5-1 and J usage is TRBJ2-5, with TRBD1 identical over 9 bases. With V trimmed by 0 bases and J by 2 bases, 5 bases remained unmatched. Germline assignment: CDR1 SGHRS and CDR2 YFSETQ. The length of the CDR3 is 16 residues. The CDR3 sequence: CASSLVGTGIQETQYF. The CDR3, as DNA: TGCGCCAGCAGCTTGGTTGGGACAGGGATACAAGAGACCCAGTACTTC.

This chain joins TRBV18 and TRBJ2-1; perhaps TRBD2 as D (5 bases). This CDR3 is built from 16 residues. Looked up from germline, CDR1 is KGHSH and CDR2 is LQKENI. The V end was cut by 3 bases, the J end by 6 bases, with 18 bases between. The CDR3 bases are TGTGCCAGCTCACCCCCTCTCTTTGCGACTATCAATGAGCAGTTCTTC. Translated: CASSPPLFATINEQFF.

The rearrangement links TRBV7-1 to TRBJ2-7, with TRBD2 identical over 11 bases. TRBV7-1 is an open reading frame, and its role is uncertain. J lost 7 bases, V lost 5 bases, and 4 bases had no gene match. The CDR3 is made up of 13 amino acids. The CDR3, as DNA: TGTGCCAGCAGCCCGCGGACTAGCGGGGAGCAGTACTTC. It translates to CASSPRTSGEQYF.

The CDR3 region is CASSYQAEYEQYF. The CDR3 nucleotides are TGTGCCAGCAGTTACCAGGCCGAGTACGAGCAGTACTTC. V usage is TRBV6-5 and J usage is TRBJ2-7, with D uncertain. The germline gives CDR1 MNHEY, CDR2 SVGAGI. The CDR3 runs 13 residues. Trimming took 2 bases from V and 4 from J, leaving 9 bases between them.

The genes are TRBV15 and TRBJ1-3, with TRBD1 identical over 7 bases. Germline V lookup: CDR1 LNHNV, CDR2 YYDKDF (reference sequence). The CDR3 consists of 17 residues. J was trimmed by 1 base and V by 5 bases; bases with no gene match: 11. The CDR3 protein is CATSPRGQTYSGNTIYF. In DNA, the CDR3 is TGTGCCACCAGCCCACGGGGACAGACTTATTCTGGAAACACCATATATTTT. Supplemented by reference TRBV15 and TRBJ1-3, the full variable domain reads DAMVIQNPRYQVTQFGKPVTLSCSQTLNHNVMYWYQQKSSQAPKLLFHYYDKDFNNEADTPDNFQSRRPNTSFCFLDIRSPGLGDTAMYLCATSPRGQTYSGNTIYFGEGSWLTVV.

The chain recombines TRBV27 with TRBJ2-2, with 7 bases matching TRBD1. CDR1 is MNHEY, CDR2 SMNVEV, per germline (reference sequence). Unmatched junction bases numbered 16, after V lost 3 bases and J lost 0 bases. CDR3 size: 20 residues. CDR3 sequence (DNA): TGTGCCAGCAGTTTCGCCCGGACAGGTACCGCTATCGCGAACACCGGGGAGCTGTTTTTT. This encodes CASSFARTGTAIANTGELFF.

The chain recombines TRBV28 with TRBJ2-7, with unresolved D. The V gene lost 7 bases and the J gene lost 4 bases, with 14 bases spanning the gap. Germline V gene data show CDR1 as MDHEN and CDR2 as SYDVKM. CDR3 size: 13 residues. The CDR3 DNA reads TGTGCCAGCACGAAGGCTTACTTTTACGAGCAGTACTTC. Translating it yields CASTKAYFYEQYF.

CDR3 nucleotides: TGTGCCAGCAGCCCCGGACAGTACTATGGCTACACCTTC. This translates into CASSPGQYYGYTF. This sequence joins TRBV7-9 and TRBJ1-2, with D possibly TRBD1 on 6 matching bases. CDR1 and CDR2 (germline): SEHNR, FQNEAQ (reference sequence). Trimming cost V 5 bases and J 3 bases, with 10 bases left between them. This CDR3 comprises 13 residues.

The chain is built from TRBV5-4 and TRBJ2-7, with D possibly called TRBD1 or TRBD2 (7 bases each). From germline, CDR1 is SGHNT and CDR2 YYREEE (reference sequence). The CDR3 totals 16 residues. Trimming pared 4 bases from V and 5 bases from J, leaving 22 bases between. The CDR3 reads CASSPQGGRFRNEQYF. The CDR3 DNA follows: TGTGCCAGCAGCCCGCAGGGGGGGCGCTTTCGGAACGAGCAGTACTTC. Variable domain in full (rest from reference TRBV5-4 and TRBJ2-7): ETGVTQSPTHLIKTRGQQVTLRCSSQSGHNTVSWYQQALGQGPQFIFQYYREEENGRGNFPPRFSGLQFPNYSSELNVNALELDDSALYLCASSPQGGRFRNEQYFGPGTRLTVT.

The gene calls are TRBV2 and TRBJ1-4; no firm D call. The CDR3 runs to 15 residues. The germline V gene has CDR1 SNHLY and CDR2 FYNNEI. The germline V and J ends were trimmed by 6 bases and 8 bases, with 19 bases remaining between them. CDR3 coding DNA: TGTGCCAGCAGCTCGGGATTTGATCGGCGGGAAAAACTGTTTTTT. Its protein is CASSSGFDRREKLFF. Complete variable domain (other parts from reference TRBV2 and TRBJ1-4): EPEVTQTPSHQVTQMGQEVILRCVPISNHLYFYWYRQILGQKVEFLVSFYNNEISEKSEIFDDQFSVERPDGSNFTLKIRSTKLEDSAMYFCASSSGFDRREKLFFGSGTQLSVL.

The rearrangement joins TRBV27 to TRBJ1-1; the D is unclear. Germline V CDR1 and CDR2: MNHEY, SMNVEV (reference sequence). V shed 6 bases and J shed 0 bases, with 5 bases lying between them. This CDR3 region has 12 residues. CDR3 DNA sequence: TGTGCCAGCAGAGGCCTGAACACTGAAGCTTTCTTT. It specifies CASRGLNTEAFF.

CDR3 nucleotides: TGCGCCAGCAGCCAAGATGGTACTACTGGGTGGTACAATGAGCAGTTCTTC. Translation: CASSQDGTTGWYNEQFF. V and J are TRBV4-1 and TRBJ2-1; D call uncertain. CDR1 and CDR2 from the germline V gene are MGHRA and YSYEKL. CDR3 size: 17 residues. Trimming shortened V by 0 bases and J by 4 bases, and 16 bases separated the two germline ends.

This clone was counted a few times. The chain recombines TRBV6-1 with TRBJ1-4, with unresolved D. The ends were cut back, 8 bases at V and 4 bases at J, with 11 bases in the middle. This CDR3 has 13 residues. CDR1 is MNHNS and CDR2 is SASEGT in the germline V gene. The CDR3 is CASWPDFNEKLFF. In DNA, the CDR3 is TGTGCCAGCTGGCCCGATTTTAATGAAAAACTGTTTTTT.

This clone was seen a few times. The chain joins TRBV7-9 to TRBJ2-7, with D unresolved. The germline V and J ends were trimmed by 5 bases and 0 bases, with 14 bases remaining between them. The V gene's germline CDR1 is SEHNR and CDR2 FQNEAQ (reference sequence). The CDR3 is 15 residues long. Written as DNA, the CDR3 is TGTGCCAGCAGCCCCCAGGTTGGGGACTCCTACGAGCAGTACTTC. Protein sequence: CASSPQVGDSYEQYF.

V gene TRBV5-4 combines with J gene TRBJ2-6; D call uncertain. The CDR3 consists of 16 residues. CDR1 is SGHNT, CDR2 YYREEE, per germline (reference sequence). The ends were cut back, 3 bases at V and 0 bases at J, with 10 bases in the middle. CDR3 nucleotides: TGTGCCAGCAGCTCAAACTATCGCTCTGGGGCCAACGTCCTGACTTTC. Translated: CASSSNYRSGANVLTF.

The chain recombines TRBV18 with TRBJ2-7; 9 nucleotides line up with TRBD1. In germline, CDR1 is KGHSH, CDR2 LQKENI. Trimming took 8 bases from V and 6 from J; bases not matched to a gene: 11. CDR3 size: 14 residues. CDR3: CASAPMGQGFEQYF. The CDR3 coding sequence is TGTGCCAGCGCCCCCATGGGACAGGGCTTCGAGCAGTACTTC.

V usage is TRBV5-1 and J usage is TRBJ1-1; no clear D gene. Germline assignment: CDR1 SGHRS and CDR2 YFSETQ. The CDR3 spans 13 residues. Trimming took 4 bases from V and 0 from J, leaving 7 bases between them. The DNA for the CDR3 is TGCGCCAGCAGCATCGGAGTGAACACTGAAGCTTTCTTT. Its protein is CASSIGVNTEAFF.

The chain employs TRBV9 and TRBJ2-2; D possibly uses TRBD1 or TRBD2 (5 bases each). CDR1 is SGDLS, CDR2 YYNGEE, per germline. The length of the CDR3 is 17 residues. V dropped 4 bases and J dropped 0 bases, with 16 bases sitting between them. The CDR3 protein is CASSLAGAPTNTGELFF. The CDR3 DNA sequence: TGTGCCAGCAGCCTTGCCGGGGCACCAACGAACACCGGGGAGCTGTTTTTT.

In regard to this clone: Other DNA variants within this sample encode the same CDR3. J is TRBJ1-2 and V is TRBV6-1; D is uncertain. Trimming removed 2 bases from V and 4 bases from J, with 8 bases in between. CDR3 size: 13 residues. Germline V gene data show CDR1 as MNHNS and CDR2 as SASEGT. CDR3 protein: CASSEMELYGYTF. The CDR3 DNA follows: TGTGCCAGCAGTGAAATGGAACTCTATGGCTACACCTTC.

V and J are TRBV11-2 and TRBJ1-5; possibly TRBD1 for D (5 bases). CDR3 length: 14 amino acids. Trimming stripped 1 base from V and 8 bases from J, with 12 bases between. Germline CDR1 SGHAT, CDR2 FQNNGV. The CDR3 bases are TGTGCCAGCAGCTTAGTGGGGCAGATGGAGCCCCAGCATTTT. This sequence encodes CASSLVGQMEPQHF. The complete variable domain, with remaining parts taken from reference TRBV11-2 and TRBJ1-5, reads EAGVAQSPRYKIIEKRQSVAFWCNPISGHATLYWYQQILGQGPKLLIQFQNNGVVDDSQLPKDRFSAERLKGVDSTLKIQPAKLEDSAVYLCASSLVGQMEPQHFGDGTRLSIL.

The gene calls are TRBV4-1 and TRBJ1-2; perhaps TRBD1 as D (5 bases). The germline V gene encodes CDR1 MGHRA and CDR2 YSYEKL. CDR3 length: 16 amino acids. V was shortened by 4 bases and J by 1 base, with 16 bases between the two germline ends. CDR3 region: CASSPPPWGGNYGYTF. CDR3 in DNA: TGCGCCAGCAGCCCCCCCCCGTGGGGGGGTAACTATGGCTACACCTTC.

This clone was counted a single time. The chain couples TRBV28 to TRBJ1-1; D is unclear. V lost 2 bases and J lost 11, with 15 bases in between. CDR1 is MDHEN and CDR2 is SYDVKM in the germline V gene. This CDR3 comprises 13 residues. CDR3 nucleotide sequence: TGTGCCAGCAGTTTAGACCCTCATGCCATCGCTTTCTTT. Its translation: CASSLDPHAIAFF.

The table lists this clone with a count of one. V usage is TRBV27 and J usage is TRBJ1-6; no reliable D call. This CDR3 is built from 14 residues. Germline values: CDR1 MNHEY, CDR2 SMNVEV (reference sequence). V was shortened by 4 bases and J by 4 bases, with 8 bases between the two germline ends. CDR3 coding DNA: TGTGCCAGCAGTTCCCCCGGGTATAATTCACCCCTCCACTTT. Translated: CASSSPGYNSPLHF.

The rearrangement links TRBV12-2 to TRBJ2-5; the table's D call of TRBD2 was not tested on the DNA. TRBV12-2 is shown as a pseudogene. The CDR3 totals 15 residues. CDR3 amino acids: CASRLGLKARETQYF. The CDR3 nucleotides read TGTGCAAGTCGCTTGGGACTCAAGGCGCGGGAGACCCAGTACTTC.

The rearrangement links TRBV7-3 to TRBJ2-7; TRBD1 agrees at 7 bases. Germline V gene lookup returns CDR1 SGHTA and CDR2 FQGTGA. Unmatched junction bases numbered 7, after V lost 0 bases and J lost 2 bases. The CDR3 sequence is 16 residues long. DNA of the CDR3: TGTGCCAGCAGCTTAACAGGGACAGCTAATACCTACGAGCAGTACTTC. This gives the protein CASSLTGTANTYEQYF.

The chain joins TRBV5-4 to TRBJ1-6, with TRBD1 matching 8 bases. V dropped 0 bases and J dropped 8; count of bases not matched to a gene: 10. CDR3 length: 17 residues. Germline values: CDR1 SGHNT, CDR2 YYREEE (reference sequence). The CDR3 reads CASSLDWRDRGDSPLHF. CDR3 DNA sequence: TGTGCCAGCAGCTTGGATTGGAGAGACAGGGGTGATTCACCCCTCCACTTT.

This chain uses TRBV2 with TRBJ2-2; D may be TRBD1 (6 bases). The CDR3 loop spans 15 amino acids. V lost 6 bases and J 2 bases, leaving 13 bases between the germline ends. Per germline, CDR1 SNHLY and CDR2 FYNNEI. CDR3 protein: CASSSQGSNTGELFF. The DNA of the CDR3 is TGTGCCAGCAGCTCCCAGGGGAGTAACACCGGGGAGCTGTTTTTT. The full variable domain, completed using reference TRBV2 and TRBJ2-2, is EPEVTQTPSHQVTQMGQEVILRCVPISNHLYFYWYRQILGQKVEFLVSFYNNEISEKSEIFDDQFSVERPDGSNFTLKIRSTKLEDSAMYFCASSSQGSNTGELFFGEGSRLTVL.

This clone was seen a single time. The chain links TRBV10-3 to TRBJ1-2; the D is unclear. Per the germline V gene, CDR1 is ENHRY and CDR2 is SYGVKD. The CDR3 runs to 14 residues. The V gene lost 10 bases and the J gene lost 8 bases, with 23 bases spanning the gap. CDR3 nucleotides: TGTGCCACCCGATCCCCGGGAGGGCAAGGGGGCTACACCTTC. Protein product: CATRSPGGQGGYTF.